This TCR beta chain was captured in a study of T cells in Graves' hyperthyroidism and ophthalmopathy. Study conclusions and caveats: Separating ophthalmopathy from stable hyperthyroidism was achieved by a 13 V-J model.

The TCR beta CDR3 regions underwent amplification using RNA transcripts as the source. With the HTBI primer set, the TCR CDR3 went through a first round of RT-PCR. In TCRdb, the multiplex PCR reads were re-called with MiXCR into one record per CDR3 protein. The data show around 570,000 distinct CDR3 sequences, with roughly 21% seen just once and about 45% held by the top ten. Many counts were recorded for this clonotype. Its antigen remains unknown. The CDR3 contains 12 residues. The V end was cut by 4 bases, the J end by 8 bases, with 11 bases between. CDR1 is LGHDT, CDR2 YNNKEL, per germline (reference sequence). The cohort's ophthalmopathy patients, a group with duration under 3 months, had a Clinical Activity Score of at least 3 and a NOSPECS grade of at least 4.

The sequenced material came from blood. The sequence derives from a man between 35 and 55 years old with Graves' ophthalmopathy. The rearrangement links TRBV3-1 to TRBJ1-1, with D unclear. The CDR3 coding sequence is TGTGCCAGCAGCCCCCGTTTAGGGGAAGCTTTCTTT. Encoded protein: CASSPRLGEAFF.